The 30 T cell receptor beta chains below come from one sample, sequenced in a study of graft-versus-host responses after intestinal transplantation. The data were produced by immunoSEQ multiplex PCR, yet TCRdb's version contains in-frame clones alone and is incomplete. The profile shows approximately 10,000 clones, roughly 38% of them singletons. Co-plating was performed using around 200,000 CFSE-labeled responder cells and around 200,000 irradiated, violet-dye-labeled stimulator cells. The sample consisted of alloreactive CD8+ T cells from a mixed lymphocyte reaction culture, taken before intestinal transplant. The sample's subset: CFSE-low proliferating T cells sorted from approximately six-day pre-transplant mixed lymphocyte reaction (GvH or HvG direction). The receptors stem from a human patient who received an intestinal transplant.

This clone was seen a few times. The chain recombines TRBV19 with TRBJ2-7; 9 bases agree with TRBD1. V shed 5 bases and J 6 bases; nucleotides not matched to a gene: 11. Germline CDR1 LNHDA, CDR2 SQIVND (reference sequence). CDR3 length: 15 residues. The CDR3 DNA follows: TGTGCCAGTAGTCCCCTCTGGGACAGGGTCGGCGAGCAGTACTTC. As protein: CASSPLWDRVGEQYF.

The CDR3 DNA is TGTGCCAGAATGTCAACATTAAGTAGACAAAGTCGGGCCAACGTCCTGACTTTC. This codes for CARMSTLSRQSRANVLTF. The genes are TRBV7-5 and TRBJ2-6; the table calls TRBD1, which could not be checked here. TRBV7-5 has pseudogene status. CDR3 length equals 18 residues.

The chain links TRBV2 to TRBJ2-5; tentative D call: TRBD1 (7 bases). This CDR3 has 13 amino acids. Deletions cut 8 bases from V and 4 bases from J, with 14 bases between. Per the germline V gene, CDR1 is SNHLY and CDR2 is FYNNEI. Written as DNA, the CDR3 is TGTGCCAGCTTCGGAGGGGGCGGAGAGACCCAGTACTTC. This codes for CASFGGGGETQYF.

The chain links TRBV6-5 to TRBJ2-4, with TRBD1 matching over 7 bases. Trimming at V came to 4 bases and at J to 8 bases, leaving 2 bases not matched to a gene. Germline V lookup: CDR1 MNHEY, CDR2 SVGAGI. This CDR3 is 12 amino acids long. CDR3 in DNA: TGTGCCAGCAGTTCCACAGGGGACATTCAGTACTTC. It translates to CASSSTGDIQYF.

This clone appeared a few times. The chain combines TRBV30 with TRBJ2-1; 9 bases are shared with TRBD2. V lost 1 base, J lost 6 bases, and 7 bases stayed unmatched. Germline-derived CDR1 and CDR2 are GTSNPN and SVGIG (reference sequence). CDR3 length equals 15 residues. CDR3 sequence (DNA): TGTGCCTGGAGTGCCCTTATGCGGGGGGGCAATGAGCAGTTCTTC. This encodes CAWSALMRGGNEQFF. Full variable domain (rest looked up from reference TRBV30 and TRBJ2-1): SQTIHQWPATLVQPVGSPLSLECTVEGTSNPNLYWYRQAAGRGLQLLFYSVGIGQISSEVPQNLSASRPQDRQFILSSKKLLLSDSGFYLCAWSALMRGGNEQFFGPGTRLTVL.

This clone turned up a few times. This chain connects TRBV6-6 to TRBJ1-2; D gene ambiguous. V gave up 2 bases and J gave up 2 bases, with 6 bases separating them. This CDR3 is 13 amino acids long. From germline, CDR1 is MNHNY and CDR2 SVGAGI (reference sequence). The CDR3 DNA reads TGTGCCAGCAGTTACGTGACAAACTATGGCTACACCTTC. Translated: CASSYVTNYGYTF.

The V and J genes are TRBV19 and TRBJ2-1; D is uncertain. The V gene lost 3 bases and the J gene lost 0 bases, with 9 bases spanning the gap. The CDR3 length is 15 residues. The germline V gene encodes CDR1 LNHDA and CDR2 SQIVND (reference sequence). DNA of the CDR3: TGTGCCAGTAGTATTGGTCCTAGCTCCTACAATGAGCAGTTCTTC. Its protein is CASSIGPSSYNEQFF.

The V call is TRBV4-1, the J call TRBJ2-7; unclear D gene. The CDR3 is 14 amino acids. The V end lost 1 base, the J end lost 3 bases, and 10 bases lay between the germline ends. From germline, CDR1 is MGHRA and CDR2 YSYEKL. CDR3 in amino acids: CASSQGTLFYEQYF. Written as DNA, the CDR3 is TGCGCCAGCAGCCAAGGAACCCTATTCTACGAGCAGTACTTC.

This clone was recorded a few times. V gene TRBV7-9 combines with J gene TRBJ2-7; weak D call: TRBD2 (6 bases). V was trimmed by 3 bases and J by 3 bases, leaving 12 bases between them. The CDR3 has 14 residues. The germline V gene has CDR1 SEHNR and CDR2 FQNEAQ (reference sequence). In DNA form, the CDR3 reads TGTGCCAGCAGCTTTGCGGGATATAACTACGAGCAGTACTTC. Protein product: CASSFAGYNYEQYF.

V is TRBV6-1 and J is TRBJ2-3, with TRBD2 matching 9 bases. CDR3 length: 15 residues. V shed 2 bases and J 2 bases; nucleotides not matched to a gene: 2. CDR1 MNHNS and CDR2 SASEGT come from the germline V gene. Written as DNA, the CDR3 is TGTGCCAGCAGTGAATTAGCGGGGGACACAGATACGCAGTATTTT. This sequence encodes CASSELAGDTDTQYF.

The rearrangement links TRBV7-9 to TRBJ2-5; 10 nucleotides line up with TRBD2. The CDR3 is made up of 16 amino acids. V lost 0 bases, J lost 1 base, and 2 bases stayed unmatched. CDR1 and CDR2 (germline): SEHNR, FQNEAQ (reference sequence). The chain's CDR3 is CASSLASGGPQETQYF. The CDR3 region has the DNA TGTGCCAGCAGCTTAGCTAGCGGGGGGCCCCAAGAGACCCAGTACTTC. The full variable domain, its missing parts supplied by reference TRBV7-9 and TRBJ2-5, is DTGVSQNPRHKITKRGQNVTFRCDPISEHNRLYWYRQTLGQGPEFLTYFQNEAQLEKSRLLSDRFSAERPKGSFSTLEIQRTEQGDSAMYLCASSLASGGPQETQYFGPGTRLLVL.

By its share, this clone is medium-sized (0.01 to 0.1%). V gene TRBV28 combines with J gene TRBJ2-5; 7 bases line up with TRBD1. V shed 0 bases, J shed 2 bases, and the junction held 3 bases outside the gene matches. The V gene's germline CDR1 is MDHEN and CDR2 SYDVKM. The CDR3 is 15 amino acids. CDR3: CASSLWQGVQETQYF. CDR3 DNA sequence: TGTGCCAGCAGTTTATGGCAGGGGGTACAAGAGACCCAGTACTTC.

This clone is medium-sized in the sample. The chain is built from TRBV6-5 and TRBJ2-7; possible D gene TRBD1, 6 bases. Germline V gives CDR1 MNHEY, CDR2 SVGAGI. This CDR3 spans 15 amino acids. V was clipped by 8 bases and J by 3 bases, with 20 bases between them. CDR3 sequence (DNA): TGTGCCAGCCCTTCTGGGCAGGGGCCTAACTACGAGCAGTACTTC. Protein: CASPSGQGPNYEQYF.

The J gene is TRBJ2-7, the V gene TRBV28, with a possible D match to TRBD1 (6 bases). The CDR3 consists of 15 residues. V was cut by 4 bases and J by 1 base, with 14 bases left in between. Germline V gene lookup returns CDR1 MDHEN and CDR2 SYDVKM. CDR3 sequence (DNA): TGTGCCAGCAGTTGCCCGGCAGGGGAGTCCTACGAGCAGTACTTC. It specifies CASSCPAGESYEQYF.

The gene calls are TRBV5-1 and TRBJ2-5, with D perhaps TRBD2 (6 bases). Germline-derived CDR1 and CDR2 are SGHRS and YFSETQ. This CDR3 region has 17 residues. V was clipped by 2 bases and J by 1 base, with 18 bases between them. The CDR3 DNA sequence: TGCGCCAGCAGCTTCTGGGTGGTGGCGGGGCGCCAAGAGACCCAGTACTTC. Amino acid sequence: CASSFWVVAGRQETQYF. The whole variable domain, filled in from reference TRBV5-1 and TRBJ2-5, reads KAGVTQTPRYLIKTRGQQVTLSCSPISGHRSVSWYQQTPGQGLQFLFEYFSETQRNKGNFPGRFSGRQFSNSRSEMNVSTLELGDSALYLCASSFWVVAGRQETQYFGPGTRLLVL.

This clone is deemed medium-sized. The chain couples TRBV23-1 to TRBJ2-7, with TRBD2 matching 11 bases. TRBV23-1 is identified as an open reading frame with a role that is uncertain. V gave up 4 bases and J gave up 5 bases; unmatched junction bases: 16. The length of the CDR3 is 18 residues. The CDR3, as DNA: TGCGCCAGCAGTCTTCAGTTGACTAGCGGGACATCTCGCAACGAGCAGTACTTC. It yields the protein CASSLQLTSGTSRNEQYF.

In DNA form, the CDR3 reads TGTGCCAGAAGCTTGGGGAGCGACTCTGGGGCCAACGTCCTGACTTTC. Translating gives CARSLGSDSGANVLTF. The chain combines TRBV5-3 with TRBJ2-6; D ambiguous. TRBV5-3 is designated an ORF whose function remains uncertain. This CDR3 region has 16 residues. Trimming pared 0 bases from V and 0 bases from J, leaving 7 bases between.

The V and J genes are TRBV5-6 and TRBJ2-1; D not certain. The CDR3 is 14 residues long. The V gene's germline CDR1 is SGHDT and CDR2 YYEEEE. The V end was cut by 0 bases, the J end by 2 bases, with 6 bases between. The CDR3 DNA sequence: TGTGCCAGCAGCTTGGGGAGTACCTACAATGAGCAGTTCTTC. This gives the protein CASSLGSTYNEQFF.

This chain links TRBV27 with TRBJ2-2, with 12 bases fitting TRBD2. The junction had 3 bases not matched to a gene; V was cut back by 6 bases and J by 7 bases. Germline CDR1 MNHEY, CDR2 SMNVEV (reference sequence). The CDR3 loop spans 14 amino acids. The CDR3 DNA reads TGTGCCAGCAGCGTACTAGCGGGAGGCGGGGAGCTGTTTTTT. It yields the protein CASSVLAGGGELFF.

This clone was seen a handful of times. The chain is built from TRBV10-2 and TRBJ2-7; D possibly corresponds to TRBD2 (6 bases). This CDR3 is 15 amino acids long. Germline CDR1 WSHSY, CDR2 SAAADI. The V gene lost 2 bases and the J gene lost 1 base, with 12 bases spanning the gap. This CDR3 is CASSEGRGPSYEQYF. Written as DNA, the CDR3 is TGCGCCAGCAGTGAGGGGCGGGGCCCTTCCTACGAGCAGTACTTC.

This chain uses TRBV11-2 with TRBJ2-7, with TRBD1 identical over 7 bases. The CDR3 covers 17 residues. Germline CDR1 is SGHAT and CDR2 is FQNNGV. The junction had 17 bases not matched to a gene; V was cut back by 6 bases and J by 3 bases. CDR3 DNA: TGTGCCAGCAGAGGGGTAGGGGACAGACACCTCCTCTACGAGCAGTACTTC. Protein: CASRGVGDRHLLYEQYF.

This clone was observed a handful of times. The chain joins TRBV7-3 to TRBJ1-2, with D unclear. Trimming removed 2 bases from V and 8 bases from J, with 12 bases in between. Germline CDR1 and CDR2: SGHTA and FQGTGA. This CDR3 has 13 residues. CDR3 loop: CASSLWAGAGYTF. The CDR3 DNA follows: TGTGCCAGCAGCTTATGGGCCGGCGCCGGCTACACCTTC.

The rearrangement joins TRBV10-2 to TRBJ1-4, with 9 bases fitting TRBD1. Germline V gene lookup returns CDR1 WSHSY and CDR2 SAAADI. The CDR3 runs to 14 residues. V trimming: 10 bases; J trimming: 2 bases; junction bases outside the gene matches: 5. The CDR3 sequence is CATGQGRTNEKLFF. The CDR3 region has the DNA TGCGCCACGGGACAGGGAAGGACTAATGAAAAACTGTTTTTT.

The chain uses TRBV6-1 and TRBJ2-1; 8 positions match TRBD2. This CDR3 spans 14 amino acids. Germline trimming cut 5 bases from V and 4 bases from J; bases unmatched to any gene: 4. The germline CDR1 and CDR2 sequences are MNHNS and SASEGT. The CDR3 is CASSPSGGYNEQFF. DNA for the CDR3: TGTGCCAGCAGTCCTTCGGGGGGGTACAATGAGCAGTTCTTC.

This chain uses TRBV2 with TRBJ2-3, with 12 bases matching TRBD2. The CDR3 runs to 16 residues. Germline V gives CDR1 SNHLY, CDR2 FYNNEI. The ends lost 2 bases at V and 5 bases at J; junction bases unmatched: 5. In DNA form, the CDR3 reads TGTGCCAGCAGTGAACTAGCGGGGGGGCCGGGAGATACGCAGTATTTT. Protein: CASSELAGGPGDTQYF.

In its sample, this clone ranks as medium-sized. V is TRBV7-6 and J is TRBJ2-7; 7 bases align to TRBD1. The CDR3 has 15 amino acids. The germline gives CDR1 SGHVS, CDR2 FNYEAQ. V shed 2 bases, J shed 0 bases, and the junction held 4 bases outside the gene matches. The CDR3 DNA reads as TGTGCCAGCAGCTTAACAGGGGTGAACTCCTACGAGCAGTACTTC. Encoded protein: CASSLTGVNSYEQYF.

This clone is medium-sized in the sample. The chain carries TRBV21-1 and TRBJ1-5; the D call TRBD1 from the table was never checked on the DNA. TRBV21-1 constitutes a pseudogene. CDR3 size: 15 residues. CDR3 DNA sequence: TGTGCCAGCAGCTGCCGGGACAGGGACCATCAGCCCCAGCATTTT. This sequence encodes CASSCRDRDHQPQHF.

CDR3: CASSLTPDRARFF. CDR3 coding DNA: TGTGCCAGCAGCTTAACCCCTGACAGGGCACGGTTCTTC. The V gene is TRBV7-9, the J gene TRBJ2-1; TRBD1 matches 7 bases. This CDR3 spans 13 amino acids. Germline CDR1 and CDR2: SEHNR and FQNEAQ (reference sequence). J was trimmed by 15 bases and V by 2 bases; bases with no gene match: 10. Full variable domain (outside the CDR3, taken from reference TRBV7-9 and TRBJ2-1): DTGVSQNPRHKITKRGQNVTFRCDPISEHNRLYWYRQTLGQGPEFLTYFQNEAQLEKSRLLSDRFSAERPKGSFSTLEIQRTEQGDSAMYLCASSLTPDRARFFGPGTRLTVL.

The gene calls are TRBV4-1 and TRBJ2-7; 8 bases are shared with TRBD2. The CDR3 covers 15 residues. Per germline, CDR1 MGHRA and CDR2 YSYEKL. The trim removed 1 base at V and 4 bases at J, leaving 6 bases unmatched. In DNA form, the CDR3 reads TGCGCCAGCAGCCAAGTAGTAAGCGGGAGATACGAGCAGTACTTC. This sequence encodes CASSQVVSGRYEQYF.

V and J are TRBV11-1 and TRBJ1-1; the match to TRBD1 covers 10 bases. The CDR3 is made up of 15 amino acids. After removal of 3 bases from V and 5 bases from J, the junction contained 6 bases not matched to a gene. The germline gives CDR1 SGHAT, CDR2 FQDESV (reference sequence). The CDR3 loop is CASSFDRGRETEAFF. CDR3 DNA sequence: TGTGCCAGCAGCTTCGACAGGGGGCGGGAGACTGAAGCTTTCTTT.